This TCR beta chain came from a study of shared clonotypes between healthy human individuals. The table came from immunoSEQ multiplex PCR; TCRdb's copy has only in-frame clones and leaves some out. The sample contains approximately 2,000,000 clones, approximately 90% of which appear only once. V was clipped by 1 base and J by 2 bases, with 9 bases between them. Germline-derived CDR1 and CDR2 are SGHAT and FQNNGV. This CDR3 is built from 14 residues. Everyone who donated was a Caucasian adult who lived in Nashville, Tennessee. Source material: naive CD4+ T cells from PBMCs. Subset in this sample: CD45RA+ positively selected. J is TRBJ2-7 and V is TRBV11-2; no clear D. The receptor comes from a young man in good health. Some clones in this sample may be carry-over from other donors' samples. Here the CDR3 DNA reads TGTGCCAGCAGCTTAGCGCGCGAAGCCTACGAGCAGTACTTC. It is translated as CASSLAREAYEQYF.